This entry lists 7 T cell receptor beta chains sequenced from one sample in a study of T cell responses to AZD1222 COVID-19 vaccine. The protocol was immunoSEQ multiplex PCR, while the TCRdb copy is restricted to in-frame clones and leaves out a portion. The sample has around 160,000 clones; under 95% are singletons. The sequencing here drew on peripheral blood, taken on day 0 of AZD1222 vaccination. The receptors here all came from an adult in good health.

This rearrangement joins TRBV3-1 (or the pseudogene TRBV3-2) to TRBJ1-3; D gene ambiguous. Germline assignment: CDR1 LGHDT and CDR2 YNNKEL (reference sequence). Trimming removed 4 bases from V and 2 bases from J, with 12 bases in between. This CDR3 region has 15 residues. The CDR3: CASSRRVETGNTIYF. For the CDR3, the DNA is TGTGCCAGCAGCCGCCGGGTGGAAACTGGAAACACCATATATTTT.

The V and J genes are TRBV18 and TRBJ1-2; tentatively, D is TRBD1 (5 bases). V dropped 8 bases and J dropped 8 bases, with 21 bases sitting between them. CDR1 and CDR2 from the germline V gene are KGHSH and LQKENI. There are 14 residues in the CDR3. DNA of the CDR3: TGTGCCAGCGCCTCGACAGCTGAGAGGAGAGGCTACACCTTC. Its translation: CASASTAERRGYTF.

The gene calls are TRBV7-3 and TRBJ1-1; the D gene is possibly TRBD1 (6 bases). With 1 base removed from V and 1 base from J, the gap between germline ends came to 10 bases. The CDR3 has 15 residues. Germline lookup yields CDR1 SGHTA and CDR2 FQGTGA. CDR3 region: CASSLSRTENTEAFF. The CDR3 DNA reads as TGTGCCAGCAGCTTAAGTCGGACAGAGAACACTGAAGCTTTCTTT.

This clone was recorded once. V gene TRBV11-2 combines with J gene TRBJ2-1; D perhaps matches TRBD1 (5 bases). CDR3 length: 16 residues. V was cut by 6 bases and J by 1 base, with 16 bases left in between. CDR1 SGHAT and CDR2 FQNNGV come from the germline V gene. CDR3 in DNA: TGTGCCAGCAGGTATGACAGCCCACAATCCTACAATGAGCAGTTCTTC. Protein sequence: CASRYDSPQSYNEQFF. The complete variable domain, with remaining parts taken from reference TRBV11-2 and TRBJ2-1, reads EAGVAQSPRYKIIEKRQSVAFWCNPISGHATLYWYQQILGQGPKLLIQFQNNGVVDDSQLPKDRFSAERLKGVDSTLKIQPAKLEDSAVYLCASRYDSPQSYNEQFFGPGTRLTVL.

The chain combines TRBV7-9 with TRBJ2-1; possibly TRBD2 for D (7 bases). Germline loops: CDR1 SEHNR, CDR2 FQNEAQ (reference sequence). The CDR3 runs 15 residues. V lost 4 bases and J lost 4, with 14 bases in between. CDR3 protein: CASSSKGGSYNEQFF. In DNA form, the CDR3 reads TGTGCCAGCAGCTCAAAGGGGGGGTCTTACAATGAGCAGTTCTTC.

The chain joins TRBV6-5 to TRBJ2-7; no firm D call. The CDR3 has 15 amino acids. Trimming took off 8 bases at V and 2 bases at J, with 19 bases between the two ends. Looked up from germline, CDR1 is MNHEY and CDR2 is SVGAGI. Here the CDR3 reads CASLEDAGNPYEQYF. Written as DNA, the CDR3 is TGTGCCAGCCTAGAGGATGCAGGAAACCCCTACGAGCAGTACTTC.

A word on this clone: The junction shows a germline mismatch at one end, possibly a read error. The rearrangement uses TRBV28 and TRBJ2-7; the D gene is possibly TRBD2 (5 bases). Germline CDR1 and CDR2: MDHEN and SYDVKM. The length of the CDR3 is 11 residues. The CDR3 nucleotides read TGTGCCAGCACTACCGGAGGCCCCCCGTCATTC. Encoded protein: CASTTGGPPSF.